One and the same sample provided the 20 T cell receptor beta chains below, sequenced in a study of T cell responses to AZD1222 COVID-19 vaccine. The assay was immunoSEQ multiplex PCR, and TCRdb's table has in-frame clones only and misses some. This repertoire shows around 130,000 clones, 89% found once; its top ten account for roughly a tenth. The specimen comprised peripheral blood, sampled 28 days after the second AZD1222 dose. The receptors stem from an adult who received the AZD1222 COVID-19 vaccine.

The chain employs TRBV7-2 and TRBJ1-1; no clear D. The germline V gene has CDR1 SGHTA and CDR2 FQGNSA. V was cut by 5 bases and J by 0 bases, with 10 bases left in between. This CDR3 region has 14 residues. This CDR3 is CASSAGRLNTEAFF. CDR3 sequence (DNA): TGTGCCAGCAGCGCTGGACGGCTGAACACTGAAGCTTTCTTT.

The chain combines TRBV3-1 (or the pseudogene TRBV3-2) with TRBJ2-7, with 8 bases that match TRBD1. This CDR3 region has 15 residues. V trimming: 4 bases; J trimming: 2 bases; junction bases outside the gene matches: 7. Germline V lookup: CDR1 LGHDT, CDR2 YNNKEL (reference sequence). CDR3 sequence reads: CASSPTLTGAYEQYF. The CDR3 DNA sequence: TGTGCCAGCAGCCCAACCCTGACAGGGGCCTACGAGCAGTACTTC.

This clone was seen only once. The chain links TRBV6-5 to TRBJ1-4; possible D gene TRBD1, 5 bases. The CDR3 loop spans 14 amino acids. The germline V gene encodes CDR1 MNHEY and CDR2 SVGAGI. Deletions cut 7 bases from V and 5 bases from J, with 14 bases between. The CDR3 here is CASTLNPGNEKLFF. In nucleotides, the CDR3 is TGTGCCAGCACCCTGAACCCAGGGAATGAAAAACTGTTTTTT.

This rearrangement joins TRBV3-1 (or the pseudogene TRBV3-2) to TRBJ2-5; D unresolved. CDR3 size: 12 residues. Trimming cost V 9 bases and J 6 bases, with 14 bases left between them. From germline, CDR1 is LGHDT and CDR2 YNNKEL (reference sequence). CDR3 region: CARFQTLQTQYF. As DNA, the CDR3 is TGTGCCAGATTCCAGACTTTACAGACCCAGTACTTC.

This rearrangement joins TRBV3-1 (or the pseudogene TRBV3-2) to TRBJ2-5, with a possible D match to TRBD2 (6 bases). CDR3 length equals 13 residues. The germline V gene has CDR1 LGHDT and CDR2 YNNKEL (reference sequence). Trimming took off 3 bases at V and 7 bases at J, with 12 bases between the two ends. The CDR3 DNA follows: TGTGCCAGCAGCCAGGCCTTGGAGGGGACCCAGTACTTC. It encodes CASSQALEGTQYF.

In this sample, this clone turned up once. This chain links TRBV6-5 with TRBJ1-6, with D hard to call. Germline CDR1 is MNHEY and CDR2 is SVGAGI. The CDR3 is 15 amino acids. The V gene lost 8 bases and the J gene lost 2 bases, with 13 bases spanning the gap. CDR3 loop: CASVLTRPYNSPLHF. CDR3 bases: TGTGCCAGCGTCCTTACACGGCCCTATAATTCACCCCTCCACTTT.

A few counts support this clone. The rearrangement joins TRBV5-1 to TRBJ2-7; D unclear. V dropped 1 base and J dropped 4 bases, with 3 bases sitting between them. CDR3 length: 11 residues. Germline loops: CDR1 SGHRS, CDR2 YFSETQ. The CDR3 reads CASSLRYEQYF. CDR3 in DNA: TGCGCCAGCAGCTTGCGGTACGAGCAGTACTTC.

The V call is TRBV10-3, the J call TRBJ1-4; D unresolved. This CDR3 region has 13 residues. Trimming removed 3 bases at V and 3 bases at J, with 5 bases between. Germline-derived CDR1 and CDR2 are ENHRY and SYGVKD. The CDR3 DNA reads TGTGCCATCAGTGACAGTTCTAATGAAAAACTGTTTTTT. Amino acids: CAISDSSNEKLFF.

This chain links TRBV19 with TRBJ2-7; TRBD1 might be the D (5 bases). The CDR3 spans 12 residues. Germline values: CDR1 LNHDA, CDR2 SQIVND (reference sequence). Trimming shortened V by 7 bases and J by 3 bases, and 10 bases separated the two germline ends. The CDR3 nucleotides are TGTGCCAGTACCCCGGACAACTACGAGCAGTACTTC. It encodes CASTPDNYEQYF. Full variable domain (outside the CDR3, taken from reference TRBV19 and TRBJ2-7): DGGITQSPKYLFRKEGQNVTLSCEQNLNHDAMYWYRQDPGQGLRLIYYSQIVNDFQKGDIAEGYSVSREKKESFPLTVTSAQKNPTAFYLCASTPDNYEQYFGPGTRLTVT.

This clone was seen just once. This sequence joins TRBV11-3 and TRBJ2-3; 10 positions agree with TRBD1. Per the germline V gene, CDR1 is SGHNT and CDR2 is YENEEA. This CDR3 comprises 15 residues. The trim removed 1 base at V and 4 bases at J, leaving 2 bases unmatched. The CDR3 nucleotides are TGTGCCAGCAGCTTAGGGACAGGGGGATCAGATACGCAGTATTTT. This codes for CASSLGTGGSDTQYF.

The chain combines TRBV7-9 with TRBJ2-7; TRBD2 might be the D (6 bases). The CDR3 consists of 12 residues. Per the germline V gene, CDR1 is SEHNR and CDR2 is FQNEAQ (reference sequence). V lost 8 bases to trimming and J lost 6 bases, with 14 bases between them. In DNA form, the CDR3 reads TGTGCCAGCCAAACCGATAGCGGCGAGCAGTACTTC. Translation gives CASQTDSGEQYF.

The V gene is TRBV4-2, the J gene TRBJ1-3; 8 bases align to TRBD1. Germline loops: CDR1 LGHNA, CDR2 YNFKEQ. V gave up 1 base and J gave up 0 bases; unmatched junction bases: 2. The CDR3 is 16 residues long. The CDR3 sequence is CASSQVGQASGNTIYF. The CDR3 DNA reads TGTGCCAGCAGCCAAGTGGGACAGGCCTCTGGAAACACCATATATTTT.

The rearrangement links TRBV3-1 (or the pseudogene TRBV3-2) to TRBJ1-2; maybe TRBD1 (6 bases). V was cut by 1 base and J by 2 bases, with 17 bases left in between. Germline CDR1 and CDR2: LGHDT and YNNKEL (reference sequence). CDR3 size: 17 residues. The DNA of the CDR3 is TGTGCCAGCAGCCAAGCGGGGAGCGGGGGCGCGAACTATGGCTACACCTTC. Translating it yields CASSQAGSGGANYGYTF.

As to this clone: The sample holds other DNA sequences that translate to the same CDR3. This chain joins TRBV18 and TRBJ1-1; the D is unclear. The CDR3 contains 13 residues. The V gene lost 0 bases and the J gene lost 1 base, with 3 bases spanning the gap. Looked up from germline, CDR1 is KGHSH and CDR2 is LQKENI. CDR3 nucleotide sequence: TGTGCCAGCTCACCACCAGGGAACACTGAAGCTTTCTTT. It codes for CASSPPGNTEAFF.

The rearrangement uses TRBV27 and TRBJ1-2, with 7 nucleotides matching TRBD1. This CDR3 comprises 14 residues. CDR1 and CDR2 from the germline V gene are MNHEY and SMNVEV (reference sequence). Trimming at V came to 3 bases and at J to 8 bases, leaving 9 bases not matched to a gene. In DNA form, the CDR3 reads TGTGCCAGCAGTTTCGACAGGGCGGTTTACGGCTACACCTTC. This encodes CASSFDRAVYGYTF.

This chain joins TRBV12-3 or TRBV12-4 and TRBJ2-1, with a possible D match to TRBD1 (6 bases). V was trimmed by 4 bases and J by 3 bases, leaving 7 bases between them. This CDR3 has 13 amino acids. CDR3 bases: TGTGCCAGCAGTTCGGACAGCTACAATGAGCAGTTCTTC. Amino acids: CASSSDSYNEQFF.

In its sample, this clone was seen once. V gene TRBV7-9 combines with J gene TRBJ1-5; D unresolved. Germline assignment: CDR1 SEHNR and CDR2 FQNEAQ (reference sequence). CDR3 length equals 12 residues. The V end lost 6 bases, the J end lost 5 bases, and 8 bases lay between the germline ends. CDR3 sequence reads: CASRDGDQPQHF. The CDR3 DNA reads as TGTGCCAGCAGAGACGGGGATCAGCCCCAGCATTTT. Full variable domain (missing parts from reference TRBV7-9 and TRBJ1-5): DTGVSQNPRHKITKRGQNVTFRCDPISEHNRLYWYRQTLGQGPEFLTYFQNEAQLEKSRLLSDRFSAERPKGSFSTLEIQRTEQGDSAMYLCASRDGDQPQHFGDGTRLSIL.

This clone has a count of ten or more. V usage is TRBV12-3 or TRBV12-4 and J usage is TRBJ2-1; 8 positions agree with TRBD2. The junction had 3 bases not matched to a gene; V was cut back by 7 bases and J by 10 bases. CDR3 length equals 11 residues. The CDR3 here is CASNRGGEQFF. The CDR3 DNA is TGTGCCAGCAACCGGGGGGGAGAGCAGTTCTTC.

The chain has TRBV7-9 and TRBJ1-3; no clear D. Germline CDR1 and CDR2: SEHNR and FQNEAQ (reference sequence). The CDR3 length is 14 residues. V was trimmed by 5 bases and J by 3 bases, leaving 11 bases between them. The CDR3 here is CASSPMRIGNTIYF. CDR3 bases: TGTGCCAGCAGCCCAATGAGGATTGGAAACACCATATATTTT.

CDR3 sequence reads: CASSVGQANEKLFF. Here the CDR3 DNA reads TGTGCCAGCAGCGTAGGCCAAGCTAATGAAAAACTGTTTTTT. The chain has TRBV9 and TRBJ1-4; D ambiguous. The CDR3 runs to 14 residues. Germline lookup yields CDR1 SGDLS and CDR2 YYNGEE. V was cut by 0 bases and J by 3 bases, with 6 bases left in between.